Listed here are 29 T cell receptor beta chains from one sample, sequenced in a study of post-analysis software for immune sequencing data. The study's findings and limits: Patients had higher frequencies than controls of a few TRBV segments, including TRBV5-6, TRBV5-1 and TRBV20-1.

Unique molecular identifiers were built into the TCR beta cDNA libraries. TCRdb ran MiXCR on the PCR reads and lists one entry per CDR3 protein. Of hundreds of thousands of distinct CDR3 sequences in the sample, around 53% were seen once. Their cognate antigens are unknown. Sequenced material: blood. These receptor sequences come from a girl aged 5 to 17 with multiple sclerosis.

The V call is TRBV7-8, the J call TRBJ1-1; 8 bases line up with TRBD1. The junction had 6 bases not matched to a gene; V was cut back by 2 bases and J by 4 bases. This CDR3 has 15 residues. Germline-derived CDR1 and CDR2 are SGHVS and FQNEAQ. The CDR3: CASSLRDRQSTEAFF. CDR3 DNA sequence: TGTGCCAGCAGCTTACGGGACAGGCAGAGCACTGAAGCTTTCTTT.

This clonotype was detected only a few times. J is TRBJ1-5 and V is TRBV10-3; no clear D gene. V lost 10 bases, J lost 1 base, and 14 bases lay in between. Germline V gene data show CDR1 as ENHRY and CDR2 as SYGVKD. The CDR3 contains 14 residues. CDR3 sequence: CATREEKSNQPQHF. CDR3 nucleotides: TGTGCCACACGAGAGGAGAAGAGCAATCAGCCCCAGCATTTT.

The rearrangement links TRBV9 to TRBJ1-2; 9 nucleotides match TRBD1. CDR1 is SGDLS, CDR2 YYNGEE, per germline. The junction had 8 bases not matched to a gene; V was cut back by 4 bases and J by 10 bases. The CDR3 length is 13 residues. The CDR3 DNA sequence: TGTGCCAGCAGCTCACAGGGGGCTTGGGACTACACCTTC. The encoded protein is CASSSQGAWDYTF. Together with reference TRBV9 and TRBJ1-2, the CDR3 gives the full variable domain: DSGVTQTPKHLITATGQRVTLRCSPRSGDLSVYWYQQSLDQGLQFLIQYYNGEERAKGNILERFSAQQFPDLHSELNLSSLELGDSALYFCASSSQGAWDYTFGSGTRLTVV.

The CDR3 DNA reads as TGCAGCGCCCTAGCGGGAGGAGGAGATACGCAGTATTTT. Amino acids: CSALAGGGDTQYF. The chain is built from TRBV29-1 and TRBJ2-3; TRBD2 matches 11 bases. The CDR3 length is 13 residues. Germline CDR1 and CDR2: SQVTM and ANQGSEA. V lost 7 bases to trimming and J lost 5 bases; unmatched junction nucleotides: 5.

This clonotype has only a few counts. The chain combines TRBV5-1 with TRBJ2-7; TRBD1 might be the D (6 bases). This CDR3 is built from 15 residues. V was clipped by 4 bases and J by 4 bases, with 18 bases between them. Germline lookup yields CDR1 SGHRS and CDR2 YFSETQ. For the CDR3, the DNA is TGCGCCAGCAGCCTCACAGGGAGAAGTGAGTACGAGCAGTACTTC. It yields the protein CASSLTGRSEYEQYF.

This clonotype has a handful of counts. The chain has TRBV12-3 or TRBV12-4 and TRBJ2-5, with TRBD2 as a possible D gene (6 bases). The end of the DNA fits TRBJ2-7 better, so the J call may be wrong. The CDR3 extends over 14 amino acids. CDR3 sequence: CASSPLGGVYEQYF. The CDR3 DNA follows: TGTGCCAGCAGTCCCCTGGGGGGAGTCTACGAGCAGTACTTC.

The chain joins TRBV9 to TRBJ2-3, with 10 bases matching TRBD1. The germline V gene has CDR1 SGDLS and CDR2 YYNGEE. This CDR3 is 17 amino acids long. The V segment lost 4 bases and the J segment 11 bases; nucleotides outside the gene matches: 19. The CDR3 reads CASSPRQDRGGKGMQYF. In nucleotides, the CDR3 is TGTGCCAGCAGCCCGAGACAGGACAGGGGGGGAAAGGGTATGCAGTATTTT. The entire variable domain, with the rest obtained from reference TRBV9 and TRBJ2-3, is as follows: DSGVTQTPKHLITATGQRVTLRCSPRSGDLSVYWYQQSLDQGLQFLIQYYNGEERAKGNILERFSAQQFPDLHSELNLSSLELGDSALYFCASSPRQDRGGKGMQYFGPGTRLTVL.

The genes are TRBV5-1 and TRBJ2-3, with 8 positions matching TRBD1. V lost 3 bases and J lost 2; bases outside the gene matches: 8. CDR1 is SGHRS, CDR2 YFSETQ, per germline. This CDR3 spans 16 amino acids. In nucleotides, the CDR3 is TGCGCCAGCAGCTCCCCCGGGACAGGAGCCACAGATACGCAGTATTTT. Protein sequence: CASSSPGTGATDTQYF.

On this clonotype: This could be a read error, since a much larger clone is one nucleotide away. The rearrangement links TRBV7-2 to TRBJ2-7; D not resolved. Germline loops: CDR1 SGHTA, CDR2 FQGNSA. The CDR3 is made up of 13 amino acids. CDR3 in amino acids: CAGSLAKTYEQYF. The CDR3 region has the DNA TGTGCCGGCAGCTTAGCCAAGACGTACGAGCAGTACTTC.

The J gene is TRBJ2-7, the V gene TRBV12-5; D is unresolved. This CDR3 spans 13 amino acids. Germline CDR1 and CDR2: LGHNT and FRNRAP. The V and J ends lost 6 bases and 4 bases respectively, with 13 bases between them. The CDR3 DNA follows: TGTGCTAGTGGCACTCGGACCTATTACGAGCAGTACTTC. Its protein is CASGTRTYYEQYF.

The CDR3 here is CASSQPGGCYGYTF. DNA of the CDR3: TGTGCCAGCAGCCAACCGGGGGGGTGCTATGGCTACACCTTC. The chain couples TRBV7-6 to TRBJ1-2; D is possibly TRBD1 (5 bases). The V gene's germline CDR1 is SGHVS and CDR2 FNYEAQ. This CDR3 contains 14 residues. Trimming left V 5 bases short and J 4 bases short, with 14 bases between.

With regard to this clonotype: An end of the junction differs from the germline gene, which may be a read error. The rearrangement joins TRBV12-3 or TRBV12-4 to TRBJ2-3; 12 bases map to TRBD2. This CDR3 contains 17 residues. This CDR3 reads CASSRGLAGTSTDAQYF. The CDR3 region has the DNA TGTGCCAGCAGTCGAGGACTAGCGGGGACTAGCACAGATGCGCAGTATTTT.

V is TRBV7-9 and J is TRBJ1-2, with D unclear. The CDR3 loop spans 17 amino acids. Germline CDR1 and CDR2: SEHNR and FQNEAQ (reference sequence). V lost 5 bases to trimming and J lost 8 bases, with 27 bases between them. In DNA form, the CDR3 reads TGTGCCAGCAGCCCCTTGACACCTCTAGGAAGCCCTAAGGGCTACACCTTC. Translating gives CASSPLTPLGSPKGYTF.

This clonotype was found once. The chain uses TRBV29-1 and TRBJ1-6; D unresolved. The germline V and J ends were trimmed by 7 bases and 11 bases, with 18 bases remaining between them. Germline CDR1 and CDR2: SQVTM and ANQGSEA. CDR3 size: 13 residues. The CDR3 region is CSAEWFRAAPLHF. CDR3 in DNA: TGCAGCGCCGAATGGTTCCGGGCTGCACCCCTCCACTTT.

This chain links TRBV7-3 with TRBJ1-5, with a possible D match to TRBD1 (5 bases). Germline CDR1 is SGHTA and CDR2 is FQGTGA. V was trimmed by 8 bases and J by 3 bases, leaving 29 bases between them. The CDR3 has 19 amino acids. This chain's CDR3 is CASEGRALAPLCANQPQHF. CDR3 nucleotide sequence: TGTGCCAGCGAGGGCAGGGCCCTGGCGCCCCTATGTGCCAATCAGCCCCAGCATTTT.

V gene TRBV20-1 combines with J gene TRBJ2-5; D is perhaps TRBD1 (6 bases). The closer fit of TRBJ2-7 to the DNA end suggests the J call may be wrong. Germline V lookup: CDR1 DFQATT, CDR2 SNEGSKA (reference sequence). The CDR3 runs to 11 residues. CDR3 protein: CSAPQGYEQYF. In nucleotides, the CDR3 is TGCAGTGCTCCCCAGGGGTACGAGCAGTACTTC.

This clonotype has just a few counts. The chain joins TRBV30 to TRBJ2-1; 8 bases align to TRBD2. CDR3 length equals 15 residues. Trimming took 2 bases from V and 0 from J; bases not matched to a gene: 3. Germline values: CDR1 GTSNPN, CDR2 SVGIG (reference sequence). CDR3 protein: CAWSLSGSSYNEQFF. CDR3 DNA: TGTGCCTGGAGTTTAAGCGGGAGCTCCTACAATGAGCAGTTCTTC.

The chain combines TRBV29-1 with TRBJ1-2; no clear D gene. Trimming shortened V by 5 bases and J by 0 bases, and 13 bases separated the two germline ends. The CDR3 has 14 residues. Germline V gene lookup returns CDR1 SQVTM and CDR2 ANQGSEA. The CDR3 DNA sequence: TGCAGCGTTCAGCGGGCATCGTCTAACTATGGCTACACCTTC. Amino acid sequence: CSVQRASSNYGYTF.

The CDR3 here is CASSFETSGRADTQYF. The CDR3 nucleotides are TGCGCCAGCAGCTTCGAAACTAGCGGGAGAGCAGATACGCAGTATTTT. This rearrangement joins TRBV5-1 to TRBJ2-3, with TRBD2 matching over 11 bases. V gave up 2 bases and J gave up 4 bases; unmatched junction bases: 6. The V gene's germline CDR1 is SGHRS and CDR2 YFSETQ. CDR3 length: 16 amino acids.

The gene calls are TRBV5-1 and TRBJ2-1, with 9 nucleotides matching TRBD1. Germline CDR1 reads SGHRS; CDR2 reads YFSETQ. Germline trimming cut 2 bases from V and 8 bases from J; bases unmatched to any gene: 8. This CDR3 region has 15 residues. CDR3 amino acids: CASSFGQGSWDEQFF. As DNA, the CDR3 is TGCGCCAGCAGCTTCGGACAGGGGTCATGGGATGAGCAGTTCTTC.

The chain has TRBV4-1 and TRBJ1-5; 10 bases line up with TRBD1. This CDR3 contains 16 residues. Germline CDR1 and CDR2: MGHRA and YSYEKL. V shed 0 bases and J 11 bases; nucleotides not matched to a gene: 10. CDR3 bases: TGCGCCAGCAGCCAAGAGGTGGGACAGGGGTGGTCTGCCCAGCATTTT. Amino acids: CASSQEVGQGWSAQHF.

This clonotype was recorded a few times. V is TRBV5-1 and J is TRBJ2-1; TRBD1 is a possible D gene (5 bases). The ends were cut back, 0 bases at V and 3 bases at J, with 10 bases in the middle. Germline CDR1 SGHRS, CDR2 YFSETQ. The CDR3 covers 15 residues. The CDR3: CASSLEGKGYNEQFF. CDR3 nucleotides: TGCGCCAGCAGCTTGGAGGGGAAAGGCTACAATGAGCAGTTCTTC. The full variable domain, in which reference TRBV5-1 and TRBJ2-1 provide the parts outside the CDR3, is KAGVTQTPRYLIKTRGQQVTLSCSPISGHRSVSWYQQTPGQGLQFLFEYFSETQRNKGNFPGRFSGRQFSNSRSEMNVSTLELGDSALYLCASSLEGKGYNEQFFGPGTRLTVL.

The chain couples TRBV5-1 to TRBJ1-4; 8 bases match TRBD1. The CDR3 has 16 amino acids. With 4 bases clipped from V and 1 base from J, the junction kept 6 bases outside the gene matches. Germline V gene sequence: CDR1 SGHRS, CDR2 YFSETQ. The DNA of the CDR3 is TGCGCCAGCAGCCTTGGGACAGGCCGAACTAATGAAAAACTGTTTTTT. Translating gives CASSLGTGRTNEKLFF.

The chain links TRBV14 to TRBJ2-6; D possibly uses TRBD1 or TRBD2 (5 bases each). The CDR3 length is 20 residues. Germline assignment: CDR1 SGHDN and CDR2 FVKESK. The germline V and J ends were trimmed by 4 bases and 0 bases, with 22 bases remaining between them. The CDR3 loop reads CASSPGYFGQWNSGANVLTF. The CDR3 DNA reads as TGTGCCAGCAGCCCGGGGTATTTTGGACAATGGAACTCTGGGGCCAACGTCCTGACTTTC. Full variable domain (rest looked up from reference TRBV14 and TRBJ2-6): EAGVTQFPSHSVIEKGQTVTLRCDPISGHDNLYWYRRVMGKEIKFLLHFVKESKQDESGMPNNRFLAERTGGTYSTLKVQPAELEDSGVYFCASSPGYFGQWNSGANVLTFGAGSRLTVL.

The V call is TRBV5-6, the J call TRBJ1-4; 7 positions agree with TRBD1. Germline trimming cut 3 bases from V and 1 base from J; bases unmatched to any gene: 6. The CDR3 runs 16 residues. Germline V lookup: CDR1 SGHDT, CDR2 YYEEEE. In nucleotides, the CDR3 is TGTGCCAGCAGCTCCACAGGGGCCAAAACTAATGAAAAACTGTTTTTT. This sequence encodes CASSSTGAKTNEKLFF.

The J gene is TRBJ1-1, the V gene TRBV5-1, with D possibly being TRBD1 (6 bases). V dropped 3 bases and J dropped 0 bases, with 9 bases sitting between them. Germline V CDR1 and CDR2: SGHRS, YFSETQ. The CDR3 length is 14 residues. This chain's CDR3 is CASSWGHLNTEAFF. CDR3 coding DNA: TGCGCCAGCAGCTGGGGACACTTGAACACTGAAGCTTTCTTT.

This chain uses TRBV5-1 with TRBJ2-5; possibly TRBD2 for D (6 bases). The ends were cut back, 3 bases at V and 1 base at J, with 10 bases in the middle. This CDR3 region has 14 residues. Germline V lookup: CDR1 SGHRS, CDR2 YFSETQ. Here the CDR3 DNA reads TGCGCCAGCAGCTACGGGACTCTCCAAGAGACCCAGTACTTC. It encodes CASSYGTLQETQYF.

The chain joins TRBV2 to TRBJ2-3; 12 nucleotides agree with TRBD2. V shed 5 bases, J shed 6 bases, and the junction held 3 bases outside the gene matches. The CDR3 consists of 14 residues. CDR1 SNHLY and CDR2 FYNNEI come from the germline V gene. The CDR3 here is CASSSSGGADTQYF. CDR3 bases: TGTGCCAGCAGTTCTAGCGGGGGGGCGGATACGCAGTATTTT.

The gene calls are TRBV2 and TRBJ2-1; 10 bases are a match to TRBD2. The CDR3 extends over 16 amino acids. With V trimmed by 5 bases and J by 4 bases, 8 bases remained unmatched. The germline V gene encodes CDR1 SNHLY and CDR2 FYNNEI. Here the CDR3 reads CASSNLGLALYNEQFF. CDR3 sequence (DNA): TGTGCCAGCAGTAACCTGGGACTAGCGTTGTACAATGAGCAGTTCTTC.